This record concerns one T cell receptor beta chain sequence. The target antigen is unknown. These data belong to a study of T cells in localized non-small cell lung cancer. General study results and limits: Median detection of top 100 tumor clones in adjacent lung was 57 clones. One tumor region alone was sequenced, and heterogeneity therefore remains possible. Longer overall survival was associated with a higher density of T cells in the blood. In uninvolved adjacent lung, T cell clonality reached its highest value, exceeding tumor.

Clones were read by immunoSEQ multiplex PCR, and TCRdb kept only the in-frame ones, dropping some. The sample includes about 8,100 clones, 93% of them seen just once. Sequenced here: peripheral blood, sampled before any cancer treatment. The origin of this receptor is a woman aged 35-70 years with stage I lung adenocarcinoma.

The CDR3 DNA sequence: TGTGCCAGCAGTCGACGCCCGGGACAGGGAGTTTACACCATATATTTT. Translating it yields CASSRRPGQGVYTIYF. J is TRBJ1-3 and V is TRBV27, with TRBD1 identical over 9 bases. The CDR3 extends over 16 amino acids. The V gene's germline CDR1 is MNHEY and CDR2 SMNVEV (reference sequence). The V segment lost 5 bases and the J segment 8 bases; nucleotides outside the gene matches: 13.